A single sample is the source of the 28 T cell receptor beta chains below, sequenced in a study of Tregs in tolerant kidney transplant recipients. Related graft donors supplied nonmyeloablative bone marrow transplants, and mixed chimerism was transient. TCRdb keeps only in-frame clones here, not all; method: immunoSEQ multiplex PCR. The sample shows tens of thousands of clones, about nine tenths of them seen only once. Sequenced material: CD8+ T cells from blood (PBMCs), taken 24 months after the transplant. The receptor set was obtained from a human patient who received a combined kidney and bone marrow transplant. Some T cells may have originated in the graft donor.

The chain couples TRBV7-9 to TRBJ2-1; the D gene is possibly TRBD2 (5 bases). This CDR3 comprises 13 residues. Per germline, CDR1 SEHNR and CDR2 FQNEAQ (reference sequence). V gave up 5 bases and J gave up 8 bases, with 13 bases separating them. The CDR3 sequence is CASSRVLRDEQFF. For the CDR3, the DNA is TGTGCCAGCAGCCGGGTCCTGCGGGATGAGCAGTTCTTC.

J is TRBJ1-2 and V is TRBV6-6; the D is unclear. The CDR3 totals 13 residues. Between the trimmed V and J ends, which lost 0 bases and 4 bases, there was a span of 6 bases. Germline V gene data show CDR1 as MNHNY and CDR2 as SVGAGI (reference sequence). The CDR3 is CASSYSRGYGYTF. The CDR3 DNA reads TGTGCCAGCAGTTACTCTCGGGGCTATGGCTACACCTTC.

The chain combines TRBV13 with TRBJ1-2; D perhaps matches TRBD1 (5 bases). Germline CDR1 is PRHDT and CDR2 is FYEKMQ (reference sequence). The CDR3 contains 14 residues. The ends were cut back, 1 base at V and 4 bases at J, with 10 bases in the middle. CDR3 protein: CASSLEQDRYGYTF. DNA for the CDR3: TGTGCCAGCAGCTTAGAACAGGATCGCTATGGCTACACCTTC.

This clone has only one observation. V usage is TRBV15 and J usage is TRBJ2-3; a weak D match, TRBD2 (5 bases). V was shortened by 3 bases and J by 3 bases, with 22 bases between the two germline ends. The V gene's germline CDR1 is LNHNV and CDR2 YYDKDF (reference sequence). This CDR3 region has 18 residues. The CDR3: CATSSGPDYFYPTDTQYF. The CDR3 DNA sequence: TGTGCCACCAGCAGCGGGCCAGACTATTTCTATCCTACAGATACGCAGTATTTT.

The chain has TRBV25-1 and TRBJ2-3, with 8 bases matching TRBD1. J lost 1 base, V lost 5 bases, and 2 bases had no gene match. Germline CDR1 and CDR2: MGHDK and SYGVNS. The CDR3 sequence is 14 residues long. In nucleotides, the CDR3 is TGTGCCAGCAGTCTGGACAGGGGCACAGATACGCAGTATTTT. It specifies CASSLDRGTDTQYF. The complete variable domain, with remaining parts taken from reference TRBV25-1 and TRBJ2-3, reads EADIYQTPRYLVIGTGKKITLECSQTMGHDKMYWYQQDPGMELHLIHYSYGVNSTEKGDLSSESTVSRIRTEHFPLTLESARPSHTSQYLCASSLDRGTDTQYFGPGTRLTVL.

CDR3 nucleotide sequence: TGTGCCAGCAGCGCCCCCCGTGCAGGGGGCGATGCCAAAAACATTCAGTACTTC. Its protein product is CASSAPRAGGDAKNIQYF. V usage is TRBV9 and J usage is TRBJ2-4; 8 bases are shared with TRBD1. Per the germline V gene, CDR1 is SGDLS and CDR2 is YYNGEE. This CDR3 has 18 amino acids. V lost 3 bases to trimming and J lost 1 base; unmatched junction nucleotides: 12. The full variable domain, its missing parts supplied by reference TRBV9 and TRBJ2-4, is DSGVTQTPKHLITATGQRVTLRCSPRSGDLSVYWYQQSLDQGLQFLIQYYNGEERAKGNILERFSAQQFPDLHSELNLSSLELGDSALYFCASSAPRAGGDAKNIQYFGAGTRLSVL.

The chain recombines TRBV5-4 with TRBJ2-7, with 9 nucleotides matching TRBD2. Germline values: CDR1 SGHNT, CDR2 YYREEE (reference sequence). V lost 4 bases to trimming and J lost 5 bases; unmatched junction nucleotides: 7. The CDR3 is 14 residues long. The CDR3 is CASSLGLAIDEQYF. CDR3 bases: TGTGCCAGCAGCCTAGGACTAGCGATTGACGAGCAGTACTTC. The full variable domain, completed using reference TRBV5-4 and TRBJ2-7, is ETGVTQSPTHLIKTRGQQVTLRCSSQSGHNTVSWYQQALGQGPQFIFQYYREEENGRGNFPPRFSGLQFPNYSSELNVNALELDDSALYLCASSLGLAIDEQYFGPGTRLTVT.

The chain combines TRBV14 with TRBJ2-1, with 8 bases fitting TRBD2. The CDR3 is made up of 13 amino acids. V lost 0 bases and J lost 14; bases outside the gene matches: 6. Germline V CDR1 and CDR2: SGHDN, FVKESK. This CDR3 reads CASSQDYREGKFF. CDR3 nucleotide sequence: TGTGCCAGCAGCCAAGATTACCGGGAGGGGAAGTTCTTC.

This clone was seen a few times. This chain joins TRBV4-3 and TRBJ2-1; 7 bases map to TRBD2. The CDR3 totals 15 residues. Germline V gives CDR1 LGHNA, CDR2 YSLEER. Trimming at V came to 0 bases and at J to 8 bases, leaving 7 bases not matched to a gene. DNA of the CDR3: TGCGCCAGCAGCCAAGATCTGGGGGGGTCGGATGAGCAGTTCTTC. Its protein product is CASSQDLGGSDEQFF.

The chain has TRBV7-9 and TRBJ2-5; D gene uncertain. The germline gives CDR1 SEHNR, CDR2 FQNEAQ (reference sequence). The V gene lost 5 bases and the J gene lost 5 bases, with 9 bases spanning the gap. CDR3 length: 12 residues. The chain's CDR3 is CASSLPRETQYF. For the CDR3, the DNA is TGTGCCAGCAGCCTCCCCCGGGAGACCCAGTACTTC.

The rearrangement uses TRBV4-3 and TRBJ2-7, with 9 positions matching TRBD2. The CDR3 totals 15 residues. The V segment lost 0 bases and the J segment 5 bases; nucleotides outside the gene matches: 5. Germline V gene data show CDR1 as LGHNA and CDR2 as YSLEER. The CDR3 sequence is CASSQDSGRGDEQYF. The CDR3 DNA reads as TGCGCCAGCAGCCAAGATAGCGGGAGAGGGGACGAGCAGTACTTC.

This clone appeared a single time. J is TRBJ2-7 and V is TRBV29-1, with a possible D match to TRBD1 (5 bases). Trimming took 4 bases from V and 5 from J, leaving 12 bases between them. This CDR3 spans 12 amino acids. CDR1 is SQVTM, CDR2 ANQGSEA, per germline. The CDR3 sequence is CSVGSGNDEQYF. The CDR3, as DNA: TGCAGCGTTGGATCAGGGAATGACGAGCAGTACTTC.

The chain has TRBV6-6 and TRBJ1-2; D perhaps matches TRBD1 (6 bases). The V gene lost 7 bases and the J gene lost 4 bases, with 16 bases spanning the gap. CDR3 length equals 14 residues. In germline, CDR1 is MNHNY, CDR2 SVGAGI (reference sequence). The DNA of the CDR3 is TGTGCCAGCAACGACTGGGGGCTGAGCTATGGCTACACCTTC. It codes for CASNDWGLSYGYTF.

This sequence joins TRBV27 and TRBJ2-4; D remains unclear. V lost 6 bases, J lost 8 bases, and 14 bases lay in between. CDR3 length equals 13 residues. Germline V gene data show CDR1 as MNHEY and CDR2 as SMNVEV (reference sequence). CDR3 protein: CASRPTEEDIQYF. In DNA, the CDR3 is TGTGCCAGCAGGCCCACGGAAGAGGACATTCAGTACTTC.

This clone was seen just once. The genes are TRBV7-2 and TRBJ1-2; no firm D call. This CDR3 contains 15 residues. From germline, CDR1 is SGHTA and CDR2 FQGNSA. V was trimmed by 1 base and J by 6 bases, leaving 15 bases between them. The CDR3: CASSLDQMTGDGYTF. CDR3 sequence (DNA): TGTGCCAGCAGCTTAGACCAAATGACTGGCGATGGCTACACCTTC.

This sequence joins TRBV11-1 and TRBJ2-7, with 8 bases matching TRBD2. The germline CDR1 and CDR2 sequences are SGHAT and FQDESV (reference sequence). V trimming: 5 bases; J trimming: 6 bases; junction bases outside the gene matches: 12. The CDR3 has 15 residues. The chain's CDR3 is CASSEGRRGDFEQYF. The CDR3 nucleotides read TGTGCCAGCAGCGAGGGGCGGCGGGGGGACTTCGAGCAGTACTTC.

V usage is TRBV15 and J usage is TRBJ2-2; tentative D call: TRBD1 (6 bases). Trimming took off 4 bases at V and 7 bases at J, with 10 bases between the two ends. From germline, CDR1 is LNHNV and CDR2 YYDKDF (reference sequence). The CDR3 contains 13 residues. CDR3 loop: CATSITGNGELFF. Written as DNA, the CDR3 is TGTGCCACCAGCATAACAGGGAACGGGGAGCTGTTTTTT.

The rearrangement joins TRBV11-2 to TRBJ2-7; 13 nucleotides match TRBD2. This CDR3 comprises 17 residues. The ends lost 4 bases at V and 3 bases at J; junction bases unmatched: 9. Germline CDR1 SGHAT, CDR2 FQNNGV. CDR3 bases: TGTGCCAGCAGCTCCCGACTAGCGGGGGGCCTAGGCTACGAGCAGTACTTC. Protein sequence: CASSSRLAGGLGYEQYF.

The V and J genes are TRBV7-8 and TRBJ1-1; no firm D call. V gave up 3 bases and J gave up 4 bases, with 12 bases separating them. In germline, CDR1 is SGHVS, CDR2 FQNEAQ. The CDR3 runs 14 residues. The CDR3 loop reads CASSLSNRGTEAFF. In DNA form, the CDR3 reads TGTGCCAGCAGCTTGAGTAACCGAGGCACTGAAGCTTTCTTT.

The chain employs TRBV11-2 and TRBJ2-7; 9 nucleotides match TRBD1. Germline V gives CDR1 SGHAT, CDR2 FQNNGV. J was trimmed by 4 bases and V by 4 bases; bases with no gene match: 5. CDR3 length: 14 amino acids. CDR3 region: CASSWGGQGYEQYF. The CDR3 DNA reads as TGTGCCAGCAGCTGGGGGGGACAGGGTTACGAGCAGTACTTC.

CDR3 nucleotide sequence: TGTGCCAGCAGCGGGGGGGATGGGGCCAACGTCCTGACTTTC. It yields the protein CASSGGDGANVLTF. J is TRBJ2-6 and V is TRBV7-9, with TRBD2 matching over 7 bases. Germline V gene sequence: CDR1 SEHNR, CDR2 FQNEAQ (reference sequence). V dropped 5 bases and J dropped 3; count of bases not matched to a gene: 1. The CDR3 runs 14 residues.

The CDR3 protein is CASSLTSPTNEKLFF. The CDR3 nucleotides are TGTGCCAGCAGTTTAACTTCCCCCACTAATGAAAAACTGTTTTTT. The chain is built from TRBV27 and TRBJ1-4, with D unclear. Trimming shortened V by 2 bases and J by 2 bases, and 9 bases separated the two germline ends. The V gene's germline CDR1 is MNHEY and CDR2 SMNVEV (reference sequence). This CDR3 contains 15 residues.

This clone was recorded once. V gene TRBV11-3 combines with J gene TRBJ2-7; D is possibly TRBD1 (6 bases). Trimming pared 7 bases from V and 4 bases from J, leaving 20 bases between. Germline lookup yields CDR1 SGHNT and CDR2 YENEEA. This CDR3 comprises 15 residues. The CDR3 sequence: CASKIQVGQTYEQYF. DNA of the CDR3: TGTGCCAGCAAGATACAGGTAGGACAGACATACGAGCAGTACTTC.

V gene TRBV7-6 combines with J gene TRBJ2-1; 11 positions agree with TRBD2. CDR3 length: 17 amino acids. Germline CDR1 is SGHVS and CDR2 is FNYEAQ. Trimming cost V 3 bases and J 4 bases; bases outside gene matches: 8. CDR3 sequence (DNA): TGTGCCAGCAGCTTTTACCCCGGGACTAGCGGTTACAATGAGCAGTTCTTC. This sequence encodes CASSFYPGTSGYNEQFF.

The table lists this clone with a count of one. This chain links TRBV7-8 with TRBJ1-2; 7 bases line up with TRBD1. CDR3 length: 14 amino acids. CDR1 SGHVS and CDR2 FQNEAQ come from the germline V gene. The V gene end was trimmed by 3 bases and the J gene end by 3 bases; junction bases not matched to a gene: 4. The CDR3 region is CASSLTRGYYGYTF. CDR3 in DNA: TGTGCCAGCAGCTTGACCAGGGGGTACTATGGCTACACCTTC. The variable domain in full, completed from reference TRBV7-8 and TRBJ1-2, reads GAGVSQSPRYKVAKRGQDVALRCDPISGHVSLFWYQQALGQGPEFLTYFQNEAQLDKSGLPSDRFFAERPEGSVSTLKIQRTQQEDSAVYLCASSLTRGYYGYTFGSGTRLTVV.

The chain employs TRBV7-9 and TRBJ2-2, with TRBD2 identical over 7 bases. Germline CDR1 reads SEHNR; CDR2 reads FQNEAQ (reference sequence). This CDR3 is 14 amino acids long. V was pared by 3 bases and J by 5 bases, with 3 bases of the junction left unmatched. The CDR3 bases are TGTGCCAGCAGCTTCCTAGCGGTGACCGGGGAGCTGTTTTTT. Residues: CASSFLAVTGELFF. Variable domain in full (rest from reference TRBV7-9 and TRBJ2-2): DTGVSQNPRHKITKRGQNVTFRCDPISEHNRLYWYRQTLGQGPEFLTYFQNEAQLEKSRLLSDRFSAERPKGSFSTLEIQRTEQGDSAMYLCASSFLAVTGELFFGEGSRLTVL.

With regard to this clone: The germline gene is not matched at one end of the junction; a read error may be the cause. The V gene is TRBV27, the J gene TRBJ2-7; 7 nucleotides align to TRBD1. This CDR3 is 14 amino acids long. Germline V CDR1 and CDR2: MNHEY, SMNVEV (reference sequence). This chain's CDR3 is CASSVSSRGREQYF. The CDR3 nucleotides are TGTGCCAGCAGTGTATCGTCCAGGGGGAGAGAGCAGTACTTC.

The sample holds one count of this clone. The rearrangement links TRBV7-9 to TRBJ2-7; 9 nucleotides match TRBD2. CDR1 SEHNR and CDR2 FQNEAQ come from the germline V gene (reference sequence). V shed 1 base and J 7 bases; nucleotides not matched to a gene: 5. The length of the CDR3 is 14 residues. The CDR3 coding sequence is TGTGCCAGCAGCTTAGGCGGGGGGGCTAAAGAGCAGTACTTC. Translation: CASSLGGGAKEQYF.